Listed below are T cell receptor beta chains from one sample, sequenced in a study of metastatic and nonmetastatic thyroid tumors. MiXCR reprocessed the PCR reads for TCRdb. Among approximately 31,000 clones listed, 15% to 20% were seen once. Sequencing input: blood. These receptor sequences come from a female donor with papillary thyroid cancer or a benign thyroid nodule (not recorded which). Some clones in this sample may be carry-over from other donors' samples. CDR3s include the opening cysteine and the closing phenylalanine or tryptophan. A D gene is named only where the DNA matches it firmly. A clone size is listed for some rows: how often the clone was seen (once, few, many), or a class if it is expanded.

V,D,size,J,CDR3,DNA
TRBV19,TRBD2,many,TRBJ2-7,CASSNSGSGEQYF,TGTGCCAGTAGTAACAGCGGGAGTGGCGAGCAGTACTTC
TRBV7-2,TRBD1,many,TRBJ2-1,CASSFASGTGGGNEQFF,TGTGCCAGCAGCTTCGCCTCCGGGACAGGGGGAGGGAATGAGCAGTTCTTC
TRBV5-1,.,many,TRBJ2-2,CASSIQGSGELFF,TGCGCCAGCAGCATACAGGGATCCGGGGAGCTGTTTTTT
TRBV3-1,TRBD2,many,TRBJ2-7,CASSHAGGSRDEQYF,TGTGCCAGCAGCCACGCTGGCGGGAGTCGGGACGAGCAGTACTTC
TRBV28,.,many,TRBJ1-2,CASSLFLRVGYTF,TGTGCCAGCAGTTTATTCCTCCGCGTTGGCTACACCTTC
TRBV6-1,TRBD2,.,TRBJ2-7,CASSTDRGVYEQYF,TGTGCCAGCAGTACGGATCGGGGGGTCTACGAGCAGTACTTC
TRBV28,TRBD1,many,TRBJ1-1,CASSLGTGTAFF,TGTGCCAGCAGTTTAGGGACAGGGACAGCTTTCTTT
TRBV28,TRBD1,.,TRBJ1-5,CASSSGTGDTQPQHF,TGTGCCAGCAGCAGCGGGACAGGGGATACGCAGCCCCAGCATTTT
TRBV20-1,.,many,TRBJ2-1,CSAISGTTPENEQFF,TGCAGTGCTATTTCCGGGACGACCCCCGAGAATGAGCAGTTCTTC
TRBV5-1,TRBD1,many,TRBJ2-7,CASSIGQGEVWEQYF,TGCGCCAGCAGCATTGGACAGGGGGAAGTATGGGAGCAGTACTTC
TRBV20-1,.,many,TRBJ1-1,CSARGNTEAFF,TGCAGTGCTAGGGGGAACACTGAAGCTTTCTTT
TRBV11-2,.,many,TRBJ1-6,CASSLLGGESPLHF,TGTGCCAGCAGCTTACTTGGGGGGGAATCACCCCTCCACTTT
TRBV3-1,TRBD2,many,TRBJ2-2,CASSSSGKGTGELFF,TGTGCCAGCAGCAGTAGCGGGAAGGGAACCGGGGAGCTGTTTTTT
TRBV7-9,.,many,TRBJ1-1,CASSLVGTDEAFF,TGTGCCAGCAGCTTAGTTGGGACGGACGAAGCTTTCTTT
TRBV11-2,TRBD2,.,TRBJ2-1,CASSLGGGLQDYNEQFF,TGTGCCAGCAGCTTAGGGGGGGGACTACAGGACTACAATGAGCAGTTCTTC
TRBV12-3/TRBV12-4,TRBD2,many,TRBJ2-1,CASSHSGRTEQFF,TGTGCCAGCAGTCATAGCGGGAGGACTGAGCAGTTCTTC
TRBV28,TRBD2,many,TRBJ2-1,CASRGGAGGYNEQFF,TGTGCCAGCAGGGGGGGAGCGGGGGGGTACAATGAGCAGTTCTTC
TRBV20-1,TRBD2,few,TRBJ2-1,CSAREKRGSIYNEQFF,TGCAGTGCTAGAGAGAAGCGGGGCTCTATCTACAATGAGCAGTTCTTC
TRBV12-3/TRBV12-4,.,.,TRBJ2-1,CATSQRTWGVKNEQFF,TGTGCGACCAGTCAAAGGACGTGGGGGGTGAAGAATGAGCAGTTCTTC
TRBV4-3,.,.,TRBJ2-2,CASSRSLTGTGELFF,TGCGCCAGCAGCCGTTCCCTAACGGGCACCGGGGAGCTGTTTTTT
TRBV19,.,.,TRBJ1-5,CASLDMGNQPQHF,TGTGCCAGTTTGGACATGGGTAATCAGCCCCAGCATTTT
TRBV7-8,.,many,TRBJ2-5,CASSLEAGPSQETQYF,TGTGCCAGCAGCTTAGAGGCAGGGCCGTCACAAGAGACCCAGTACTTC